These 16 T cell receptor beta chains were sequenced from one sample in a study of T cell responses to AZD1222 COVID-19 vaccine. The table came from immunoSEQ multiplex PCR; TCRdb's copy has only in-frame clones and leaves some out. The sample consists of roughly 100,000 clones, 89% of them appearing once. The source was peripheral blood, collected on day 0 of AZD1222 vaccination. These receptor sequences come from an adult in good health.

The chain employs TRBV19 and TRBJ2-1, with a weak D call TRBD2 (5 bases). V was shortened by 3 bases and J by 3 bases, with 12 bases between the two germline ends. Germline CDR1 reads LNHDA; CDR2 reads SQIVND (reference sequence). The CDR3 is 15 residues long. The CDR3 DNA reads as TGTGCCAGTAGTATTGGAGGCCGGGGCTACAATGAGCAGTTCTTC. It translates to CASSIGGRGYNEQFF.

This clone was detected only once. The chain employs TRBV4-2 and TRBJ2-1; 7 positions agree with TRBD1. V lost 0 bases, J lost 2 bases, and 7 bases stayed unmatched. Looked up from germline, CDR1 is LGHNA and CDR2 is YNFKEQ. The CDR3 has 17 residues. CDR3 protein: CASSQEGGTSAYNEQFF. In nucleotides, the CDR3 is TGTGCCAGCAGCCAAGAAGGGGGCACATCTGCCTACAATGAGCAGTTCTTC.

The chain joins TRBV28 to TRBJ1-1; D not certain. The germline V gene encodes CDR1 MDHEN and CDR2 SYDVKM. This CDR3 region has 12 residues. Trimming cost V 5 bases and J 7 bases, with 11 bases left between them. The CDR3: CASSTWAFEAFF. CDR3 DNA: TGTGCCAGCAGTACATGGGCCTTTGAAGCTTTCTTT.

This clone was seen only once. The chain couples TRBV12-3 or TRBV12-4 to TRBJ1-2; D is undetermined. The CDR3 has 12 residues. Trimming took off 7 bases at V and 8 bases at J, with 14 bases between the two ends. CDR3: CASKLQRGGYTF. Here the CDR3 DNA reads TGTGCCAGCAAACTGCAGCGAGGCGGCTACACCTTC.

The chain links TRBV11-2 to TRBJ2-1, with D maybe TRBD2 (6 bases). CDR3 length: 15 amino acids. Germline CDR1 is SGHAT and CDR2 is FQNNGV. Trimming removed 3 bases at V and 5 bases at J, with 14 bases between. CDR3 protein: CASSFDGTSNNEQFF. CDR3 nucleotide sequence: TGTGCCAGCAGCTTCGACGGGACTTCTAACAATGAGCAGTTCTTC.

V gene TRBV5-1 combines with J gene TRBJ2-3; the D is unclear. There are 14 residues in the CDR3. Germline V gene data show CDR1 as SGHRS and CDR2 as YFSETQ. Trimming took 2 bases from V and 2 from J, leaving 9 bases between them. The CDR3 region is CASSFVAVTDTQYF. The CDR3 DNA reads TGCGCCAGCAGCTTTGTGGCTGTCACAGATACGCAGTATTTT.

This chain connects TRBV18 to TRBJ2-1, with D uncertain. This CDR3 comprises 14 residues. Trimming shortened V by 0 bases and J by 3 bases, and 6 bases separated the two germline ends. Germline CDR1 is KGHSH and CDR2 is LQKENI. The CDR3 protein is CASSPPPDYNEQFF. In nucleotides, the CDR3 is TGTGCCAGCTCACCACCTCCGGACTACAATGAGCAGTTCTTC.

V gene TRBV5-6 combines with J gene TRBJ1-2, with D possibly TRBD1 on 5 matching bases. Trimming pared 4 bases from V and 4 bases from J, leaving 14 bases between. The CDR3 totals 14 residues. Germline CDR1 and CDR2: SGHDT and YYEEEE. CDR3 residues: CASSRPMGLYGYTF. Written as DNA, the CDR3 is TGTGCCAGCAGCCGCCCAATGGGACTCTATGGCTACACCTTC.

The chain joins TRBV6-4 to TRBJ1-2; 7 nucleotides match TRBD1. The CDR3 is made up of 14 amino acids. The junction had 5 bases not matched to a gene; V was cut back by 3 bases and J by 4 bases. Germline V CDR1 and CDR2: MRHNA, SNTAGT. In DNA form, the CDR3 reads TGTGCCAGCAGTGAAGAAGAGGGGGCCTATGGCTACACCTTC. Its protein is CASSEEEGAYGYTF.

The genes are TRBV10-3 and TRBJ2-3; a possible D gene is TRBD2 (5 bases). V was shortened by 6 bases and J by 5 bases, with 15 bases between the two germline ends. Germline V gene sequence: CDR1 ENHRY, CDR2 SYGVKD. This CDR3 is built from 14 residues. DNA of the CDR3: TGTGCCATCAGCCTGGAGGCGGGTGGAGATACGCAGTATTTT. Its translation: CAISLEAGGDTQYF.

This clone was detected once. The rearrangement joins TRBV6-5 to TRBJ2-7; 7 bases match TRBD1. There are 12 residues in the CDR3. CDR1 and CDR2 from the germline V gene are MNHEY and SVGAGI. Germline trimming cut 10 bases from V and 2 bases from J; bases unmatched to any gene: 5. CDR3 residues: CATRDSTYEQYF. Here the CDR3 DNA reads TGTGCCACAAGGGACAGCACCTACGAGCAGTACTTC.

The CDR3 reads CASSLDRSISYEQYF. DNA for the CDR3: TGTGCCAGCAGTTTGGACAGGTCAATCTCCTACGAGCAGTACTTC. V and J are TRBV27 and TRBJ2-7; TRBD1 matches at 7 bases. The CDR3 extends over 15 amino acids. Germline CDR1 is MNHEY and CDR2 is SMNVEV (reference sequence). The V and J ends lost 3 bases and 0 bases, in that order; junction bases with no gene match: 5.

This chain uses TRBV11-2 with TRBJ2-2; D is ambiguous. CDR3 size: 14 residues. V was trimmed by 1 base and J by 1 base, leaving 4 bases between them. Looked up from germline, CDR1 is SGHAT and CDR2 is FQNNGV. The CDR3 is CASSLARNTGELFF. The CDR3 coding sequence is TGTGCCAGCAGCTTAGCCAGGAACACCGGGGAGCTGTTTTTT.

V gene TRBV6-5 combines with J gene TRBJ2-1, with unresolved D. Trimming took 5 bases from V and 7 from J, leaving 6 bases between them. This CDR3 is built from 11 residues. Per germline, CDR1 MNHEY and CDR2 SVGAGI. CDR3 residues: CASSHRNEQFF. CDR3 DNA: TGTGCCAGCAGTCACCGGAATGAGCAGTTCTTC.

The V call is TRBV7-3, the J call TRBJ2-1; perhaps TRBD1 as D (6 bases). The CDR3 runs to 19 residues. Trimming removed 1 base at V and 4 bases at J, with 23 bases between. Germline V gene lookup returns CDR1 SGHTA and CDR2 FQGTGA. The CDR3 DNA reads as TGTGCCAGCAGCTTAAACGCCGGCCTCGAAGGGGGTTATTACAATGAGCAGTTCTTC. Residues: CASSLNAGLEGGYYNEQFF.

This rearrangement joins TRBV5-4 to TRBJ2-7, with a tentative D call TRBD2 (6 bases). The CDR3 covers 16 residues. Germline assignment: CDR1 SGHNT and CDR2 YYREEE (reference sequence). With 4 bases removed from V and 0 bases from J, the gap between germline ends came to 17 bases. Here the CDR3 reads CASSQIVGGSSYEQYF. The CDR3 nucleotides are TGTGCCAGCAGCCAGATAGTGGGGGGAAGCTCCTACGAGCAGTACTTC.